This section outlines one T cell receptor (beta chain) sequence together with its context. Its antigen is unidentified. Libraries were prepared by immunoSEQ multiplex PCR; TCRdb keeps only in-frame clonotypes and omits some of them. The sample contains fewer than 50,000 clones, 83% of which appear only once. This specimen belongs to a study of Ad26.COV2.S vaccination and SARS-CoV-2 variants. Study results and limitations: Measurements of TCR breadth and depth may have given underestimates of the total T cell responses. Reported findings describe substantial breadth in spike-specific CD8+ and CD4+ T cell responses following vaccination.

Germline V gene data show CDR1 as GTSNPN and CDR2 as SVGIG (reference sequence). The V end lost 3 bases, the J end lost 0 bases, and 15 bases lay between the germline ends. CDR3 length: 15 amino acids. The receptor's source is a human donor who had recovered from COVID-19. The rearrangement links TRBV30 to TRBJ2-7, with D maybe TRBD2 (6 bases). The specimen comprised peripheral blood, sampled after recovery from COVID-19. Here the CDR3 DNA reads TGTGCCTGGAGGGCTCCTCGCGGGGACTCCTACGAGCAGTACTTC. The encoded protein is CAWRAPRGDSYEQYF.